This TCR beta chain comes out of a study of beta chain features in type 1 diabetes. Across the whole study: Over all samples combined, some 110 million sorted cells were examined.

The CDR3 is 12 residues long. Germline V gives CDR1 SGDLS, CDR2 YYNGEE. V gave up 4 bases and J gave up 7 bases, with 12 bases separating them. Expressed TCRB transcripts were sequenced because the entire RNA isolate underwent reverse transcription. Data came from immunoSEQ multiplex PCR; TCRdb stores just in-frame clones and leaves some out. The sample consists of around 260,000 clones, about a fifth of them appearing once. This clone has just a few counts. Its specificity is not known. Study findings and constraints: Shorter TCRB CDR3s, moderately but significantly so, were found in Type 1 diabetes patients in all four CD4+ subsets.

This clonotype was obtained from a middle-aged woman with type 1 diabetes. The chain joins TRBV9 to TRBJ2-7, with a tentative D call TRBD1 (5 bases). Sequenced material: naive CD4+ T cells from blood. CDR3 protein: CASSKAGREQYF. The CDR3 bases are TGTGCCAGCAGCAAAGCAGGGCGGGAGCAGTACTTC.